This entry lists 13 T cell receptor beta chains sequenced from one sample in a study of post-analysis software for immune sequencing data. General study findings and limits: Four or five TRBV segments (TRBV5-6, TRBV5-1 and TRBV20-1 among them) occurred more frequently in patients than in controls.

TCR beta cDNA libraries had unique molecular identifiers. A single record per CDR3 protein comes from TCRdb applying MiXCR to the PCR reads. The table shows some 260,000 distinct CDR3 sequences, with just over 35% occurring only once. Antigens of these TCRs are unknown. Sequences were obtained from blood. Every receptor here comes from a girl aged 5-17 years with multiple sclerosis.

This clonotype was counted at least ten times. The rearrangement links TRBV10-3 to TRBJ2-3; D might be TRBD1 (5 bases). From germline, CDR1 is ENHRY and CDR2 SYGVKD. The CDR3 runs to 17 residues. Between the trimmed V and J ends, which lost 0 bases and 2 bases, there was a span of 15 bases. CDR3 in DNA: TGTGCCATCAGTGAGTCCGCGCAGGGAACCTTCACAGATACGCAGTATTTT. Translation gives CAISESAQGTFTDTQYF.

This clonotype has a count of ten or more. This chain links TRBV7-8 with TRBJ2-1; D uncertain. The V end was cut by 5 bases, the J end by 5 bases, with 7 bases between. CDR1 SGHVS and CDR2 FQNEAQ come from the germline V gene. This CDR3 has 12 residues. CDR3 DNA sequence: TGTGCCAGCAGCCCGGTCGACAATGAGCAGTTCTTC. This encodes CASSPVDNEQFF.

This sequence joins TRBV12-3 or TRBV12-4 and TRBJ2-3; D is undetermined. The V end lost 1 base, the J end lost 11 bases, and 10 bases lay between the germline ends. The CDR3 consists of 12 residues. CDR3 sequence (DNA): TGTGCCAGCAGTTTAGGTGCAGATGTGCAGTATTTT. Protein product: CASSLGADVQYF.

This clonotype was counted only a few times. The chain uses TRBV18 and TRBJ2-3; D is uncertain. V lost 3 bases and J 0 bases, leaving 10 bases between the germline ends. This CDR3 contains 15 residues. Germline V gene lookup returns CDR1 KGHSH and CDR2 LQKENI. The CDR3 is CASSPGSSSTDTQYF. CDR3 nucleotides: TGTGCCAGCTCACCGGGCAGTTCTAGCACAGATACGCAGTATTTT.

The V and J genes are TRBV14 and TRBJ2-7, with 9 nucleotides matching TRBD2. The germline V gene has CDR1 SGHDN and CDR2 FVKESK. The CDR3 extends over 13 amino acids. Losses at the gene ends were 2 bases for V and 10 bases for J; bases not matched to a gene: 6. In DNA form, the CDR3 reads TGTGCCAGCAGCCAAAACGTAGCGGGGGAACAGTACTTC. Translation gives CASSQNVAGEQYF. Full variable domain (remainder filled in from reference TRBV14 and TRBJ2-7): EAGVTQFPSHSVIEKGQTVTLRCDPISGHDNLYWYRRVMGKEIKFLLHFVKESKQDESGMPNNRFLAERTGGTYSTLKVQPAELEDSGVYFCASSQNVAGEQYFGPGTRLTVT.

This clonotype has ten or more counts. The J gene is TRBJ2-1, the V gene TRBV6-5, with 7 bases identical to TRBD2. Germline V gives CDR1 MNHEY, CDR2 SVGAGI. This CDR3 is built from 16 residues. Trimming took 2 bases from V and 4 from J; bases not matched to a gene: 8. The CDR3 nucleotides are TGTGCCAGCAGTTACCCGGTGGCCGGGAGGTACAATGAGCAGTTCTTC. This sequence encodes CASSYPVAGRYNEQFF.

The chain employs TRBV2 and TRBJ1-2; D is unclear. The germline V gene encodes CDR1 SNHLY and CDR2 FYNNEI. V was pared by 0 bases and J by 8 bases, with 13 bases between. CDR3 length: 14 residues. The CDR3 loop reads CASSEALGRGGYTF. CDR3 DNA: TGTGCCAGCAGTGAAGCGCTTGGCCGTGGCGGCTACACCTTC.

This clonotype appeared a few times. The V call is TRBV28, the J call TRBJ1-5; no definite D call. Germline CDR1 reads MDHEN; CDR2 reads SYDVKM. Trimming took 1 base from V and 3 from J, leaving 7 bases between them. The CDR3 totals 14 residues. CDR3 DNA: TGTGCCAGCAGTTTATCCCCAATCAATCAGCCCCAGCATTTT. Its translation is CASSLSPINQPQHF.

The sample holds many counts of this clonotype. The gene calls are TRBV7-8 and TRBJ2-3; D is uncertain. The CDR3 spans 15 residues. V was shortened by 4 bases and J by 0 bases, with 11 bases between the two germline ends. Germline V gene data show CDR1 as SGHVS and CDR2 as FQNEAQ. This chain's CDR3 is CASSSRRSSTDTQYF. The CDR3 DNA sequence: TGTGCCAGCAGCTCCAGGCGTTCTAGCACAGATACGCAGTATTTT.

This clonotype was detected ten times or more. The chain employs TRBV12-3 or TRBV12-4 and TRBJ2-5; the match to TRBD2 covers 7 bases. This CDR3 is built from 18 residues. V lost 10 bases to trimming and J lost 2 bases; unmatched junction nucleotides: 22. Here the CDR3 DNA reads TGTGCCACCCCTAACCAGCGGGGATTCCAGGCCATACAAGAGACCCAGTACTTC. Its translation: CATPNQRGFQAIQETQYF.

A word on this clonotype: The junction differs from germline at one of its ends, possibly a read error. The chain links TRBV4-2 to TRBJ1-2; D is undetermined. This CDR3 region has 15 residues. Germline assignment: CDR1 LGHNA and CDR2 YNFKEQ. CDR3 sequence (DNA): TGTGCCAGCAGACAAGCGCTTGGCCAGGCCGTTGGCTACACCTTC. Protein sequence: CASRQALGQAVGYTF.

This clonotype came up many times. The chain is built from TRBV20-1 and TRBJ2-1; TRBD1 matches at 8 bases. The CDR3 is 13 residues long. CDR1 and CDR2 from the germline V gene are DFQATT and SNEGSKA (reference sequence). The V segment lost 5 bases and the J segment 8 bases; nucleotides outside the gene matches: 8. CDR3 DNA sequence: TGCAGTGCTCTCCGGGACAGGAGCCATGAGCAGTTCTTC. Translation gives CSALRDRSHEQFF.

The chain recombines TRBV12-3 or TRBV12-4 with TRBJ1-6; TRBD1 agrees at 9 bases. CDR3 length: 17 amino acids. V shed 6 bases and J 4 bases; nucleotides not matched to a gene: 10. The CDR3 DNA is TGTGCCAGCAGCTCCGGGACAGGGATGGAATATAATTCACCCCTCCACTTT. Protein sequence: CASSSGTGMEYNSPLHF.